The following is a T cell receptor beta chain sequence with its context. Authors' processing steps: Counts of nucleated cells, estimated from reference gene primer amplification, were obtained. Here immunoSEQ multiplex PCR was the method, and the copy in TCRdb shows in-frame clones only, minus some. The V and J calls and clone size were taken over from that table, and D and trimming were inferred from the DNA. The data hold 130,000 to 150,000 clones, with roughly 87% observed a single time. The sample originates from a study of blood T cell repertoires in COVID-19. Study context: Sites in the United States, Italy and Spain provided acute and convalescent COVID-19 samples. Sample material is recorded as cDNA or gDNA derived from T cells, B-cell-depleted T cells, or PBMCs.

Per germline, CDR1 LNHNV and CDR2 YYDKDF (reference sequence). The length of the CDR3 is 14 residues. The V gene end was trimmed by 3 bases and the J gene end by 2 bases; junction bases not matched to a gene: 4. The chain employs TRBV15 and TRBJ2-7; 7 nucleotides agree with TRBD1. This TCR was recovered from a woman between 45 and 65 years old with acute or convalescent COVID-19. The sequencing input was peripheral blood. The CDR3 here is CATSRDRPTYEQYF. The CDR3 nucleotides are TGTGCCACCAGCAGGGACAGGCCTACCTACGAGCAGTACTTC.